These 22 T cell receptor beta chains share one sample of origin, sequenced in a study of CD8 T cells in ankylosing spondylitis. TCRdb fed the 5' RACE reads into MiXCR, producing one record per CDR3 protein. Of under 250,000 distinct CDR3 sequences listed, roughly a tenth are singletons. The specimen was blood, either unsorted or a sorted T cell fraction (not recorded which). All receptors derive from a male donor with ankylosing spondylitis or in good health (not recorded which).

This clonotype has at least ten counts. The chain uses TRBV20-1 and TRBJ2-7; D might be TRBD2 (6 bases). The V end was cut by 5 bases, the J end by 2 bases, with 19 bases between. Germline loops: CDR1 DFQATT, CDR2 SNEGSKA (reference sequence). CDR3 length equals 15 residues. This CDR3 reads CSAHGSAPGAYEQYF. DNA for the CDR3: TGCAGTGCTCACGGGAGCGCCCCCGGAGCCTACGAGCAGTACTTC.

This chain connects TRBV27 to TRBJ2-7, with D possibly being TRBD1 (5 bases). CDR3 length equals 14 residues. Germline CDR1 MNHEY, CDR2 SMNVEV (reference sequence). Trimming left V 4 bases short and J 3 bases short, with 13 bases between. The CDR3 coding sequence is TGTGCCAGCAGTTCCCGAGACAGACTCTACGAGCAGTACTTC. Protein sequence: CASSSRDRLYEQYF.

About this clonotype itself: This could be a read error, since a much larger clone is one nucleotide away. CDR3 sequence (DNA): TGTGCCAGCAGTCAATCGGGACTAACGAAGCCCCGGCATTTT. This encodes CASSQSGLTKPRHF. The chain uses TRBV6-2 or TRBV6-3 and TRBJ1-5, with a tentative D call TRBD1 (5 bases). CDR3 length equals 14 residues. The germline V gene encodes CDR1 MNHEY and CDR2 SVGEGT.

The chain joins TRBV29-1 to TRBJ2-4, with D maybe TRBD2 (6 bases). The ends were cut back, 7 bases at V and 8 bases at J, with 12 bases in the middle. This CDR3 has 11 amino acids. Germline V gene data show CDR1 as SQVTM and CDR2 as ANQGSEA. CDR3 protein: CSAGGWDIQYF. For the CDR3, the DNA is TGCAGCGCTGGGGGGTGGGACATTCAGTACTTC. The variable domain in full, completed from reference TRBV29-1 and TRBJ2-4, reads SAVISQKPSRDICQRGTSLTIQCQVDSQVTMMFWYRQQPGQSLTLIATANQGSEATYESGFVIDKFPISRPNLTFSTLTVSNMSPEDSSIYLCSAGGWDIQYFGAGTRLSVL.

This clonotype has only a few counts. The chain joins TRBV28 to TRBJ2-5, with 8 bases identical to TRBD2. The V and J ends lost 3 bases and 1 base, in that order; junction bases with no gene match: 4. The CDR3 runs to 15 residues. The V gene's germline CDR1 is MDHEN and CDR2 SYDVKM. In DNA form, the CDR3 reads TGTGCCAGCAGTTTCCTAGCGGGCCTCCAAGAGACCCAGTACTTC. Translating gives CASSFLAGLQETQYF.

In this sample, this clonotype turned up a few times. CDR3 bases: TGTGCCAGCAGCTTTAGGGCGGGTGACTACGAGCAGTACTTC. This gives the protein CASSFRAGDYEQYF. The chain is built from TRBV5-6 and TRBJ2-7, with D possibly TRBD2 on 5 matching bases. Germline V gene sequence: CDR1 SGHDT, CDR2 YYEEEE. V was pared by 2 bases and J by 3 bases, with 12 bases between. There are 14 residues in the CDR3.

The table lists this clonotype with many counts. The chain links TRBV11-2 to TRBJ2-1; D unclear. This CDR3 comprises 13 residues. Trimming pared 0 bases from V and 5 bases from J, leaving 5 bases between. The germline gives CDR1 SGHAT, CDR2 FQNNGV. CDR3 DNA sequence: TGTGCCAGCAGCTTAGATCGGCACAATGAGCAGTTCTTC. It is translated as CASSLDRHNEQFF.

This clonotype was seen repeatedly, ten times or more. The chain has TRBV20-1 and TRBJ2-1, with 7 bases identical to TRBD2. This CDR3 has 14 amino acids. The junction had 10 bases not matched to a gene; V was cut back by 3 bases and J by 8 bases. Germline V gene data show CDR1 as DFQATT and CDR2 as SNEGSKA (reference sequence). CDR3 in DNA: TGCAGTGCTAGGTCTCGCGGGAGTCTTCATGAGCAGTTCTTC. Translated: CSARSRGSLHEQFF.

There are a few counts of this clonotype. The chain couples TRBV29-1 to TRBJ2-2; D is undetermined. This CDR3 has 14 residues. CDR1 is SQVTM, CDR2 ANQGSEA, per germline. V shed 3 bases and J shed 2 bases, with 10 bases lying between them. This CDR3 is CSVDVGLNTGELFF. The CDR3 DNA sequence: TGCAGCGTTGATGTGGGCCTCAACACCGGGGAGCTGTTTTTT.

This clonotype was counted ten times or more. The chain joins TRBV5-1 to TRBJ2-6; TRBD1 might be the D (6 bases). This CDR3 is 17 amino acids long. Between the trimmed V and J ends, which lost 1 base and 0 bases, there was a span of 11 bases. The V gene's germline CDR1 is SGHRS and CDR2 YFSETQ. For the CDR3, the DNA is TGCGCCAGCAGCTTGAGGGGGTCCAGCTCTGGGGCCAACGTCCTGACTTTC. It yields the protein CASSLRGSSSGANVLTF.

V usage is TRBV10-3 and J usage is TRBJ2-7; D possibly corresponds to TRBD1 (6 bases). The CDR3 runs to 16 residues. Germline values: CDR1 ENHRY, CDR2 SYGVKD. V lost 0 bases to trimming and J lost 3 bases, with 15 bases between them. CDR3 DNA: TGTGCCATCAGTGAGTCGGACAGCCTTAACCACTACGAGCAGTACTTC. It specifies CAISESDSLNHYEQYF.

This clonotype has a count of ten or more. This chain links TRBV12-3 or TRBV12-4 with TRBJ2-1, with 8 bases lining up with TRBD2. The ends lost 5 bases at V and 3 bases at J; junction bases unmatched: 6. The CDR3 is made up of 15 amino acids. CDR3 protein: CASSREGLGYNEQFF. The CDR3 DNA sequence: TGTGCCAGCAGTCGGGAGGGACTAGGCTACAATGAGCAGTTCTTC.

This chain joins TRBV18 and TRBJ1-1; D unresolved. CDR3 length equals 14 residues. Looked up from germline, CDR1 is KGHSH and CDR2 is LQKENI. V dropped 3 bases and J dropped 4 bases, with 12 bases sitting between them. CDR3 DNA sequence: TGTGCCAGCTCACCCATACAGCGTACCACTGAAGCTTTCTTT. Its translation is CASSPIQRTTEAFF.

In this sample, this clonotype turned up many times. This chain connects TRBV24-1 to TRBJ2-1; 15 nucleotides match TRBD2. Germline V lookup: CDR1 KGHDR, CDR2 SFDVKD. This CDR3 spans 17 amino acids. Trimming removed 6 bases from V and 7 bases from J; junction bases left unmatched: 9. CDR3: CATSPRGLAGGGNEQFF. DNA of the CDR3: TGTGCCACCAGTCCAAGGGGACTAGCGGGAGGTGGGAATGAGCAGTTCTTC.

This rearrangement joins TRBV12-3 or TRBV12-4 to TRBJ1-5; D may be TRBD1 (6 bases). V shed 1 base and J shed 6 bases, with 13 bases lying between them. The CDR3 spans 15 residues. The CDR3 bases are TGTGCCAGCAGTTTAGGGGGAACGGGGGCTCAGCCCCAGCATTTT. As protein: CASSLGGTGAQPQHF.

There are many counts of this clonotype. V and J are TRBV20-1 and TRBJ1-5; 8 nucleotides line up with TRBD1. Unmatched junction bases numbered 10, after V lost 1 base and J lost 5 bases. Per the germline V gene, CDR1 is DFQATT and CDR2 is SNEGSKA (reference sequence). There are 16 residues in the CDR3. The CDR3 loop is CSARVLVRGHHQPQHF. The CDR3 DNA reads TGCAGTGCTAGAGTTCTGGTCAGGGGGCACCATCAGCCCCAGCATTTT.

The J gene is TRBJ2-1, the V gene TRBV3-1; maybe TRBD2 (7 bases). There are 13 residues in the CDR3. Germline CDR1 LGHDT, CDR2 YNNKEL (reference sequence). Trimming shortened V by 0 bases and J by 15 bases, and 15 bases separated the two germline ends. This CDR3 reads CASSQDLWGGAFF. The CDR3 bases are TGTGCCAGCAGCCAAGATTTGTGGGGGGGGGCGTTCTTC.

This clonotype appeared many times. The chain uses TRBV7-7 and TRBJ2-5, with D uncertain. Germline assignment: CDR1 SSHAT and CDR2 FNYEAQ (reference sequence). The CDR3 is 14 residues long. The germline V and J ends were trimmed by 5 bases and 6 bases, with 16 bases remaining between them. CDR3 amino acids: CASSKDPSGKTQYF. The CDR3 coding sequence is TGTGCCAGCAGCAAAGACCCGTCTGGAAAGACCCAGTACTTC.

This clonotype was detected many times. V and J are TRBV3-1 and TRBJ2-3; TRBD2 agrees at 9 bases. Germline CDR1 reads LGHDT; CDR2 reads YNNKEL (reference sequence). This CDR3 has 14 amino acids. Losses at the gene ends were 3 bases for V and 14 bases for J; bases not matched to a gene: 12. In nucleotides, the CDR3 is TGTGCCAGCAGCCAGGAGTCTAGCGGGGAACCTGCGTATTTT. Protein product: CASSQESSGEPAYF.

This clonotype showed up many times. The chain has TRBV20-1 and TRBJ1-2, with 11 bases that match TRBD1. The CDR3 is 13 residues long. Germline V lookup: CDR1 DFQATT, CDR2 SNEGSKA (reference sequence). Trimming took 3 bases from V and 6 from J; bases not matched to a gene: 3. Here the CDR3 DNA reads TGCAGTGCTAGTTGGGACAGGGGGGATGGCTACACCTTC. It specifies CSASWDRGDGYTF.

The table lists this clonotype with many counts. This rearrangement joins TRBV15 to TRBJ1-2, with D possibly matching TRBD1 (5 bases). CDR3 length: 14 amino acids. V shed 0 bases and J shed 12 bases, with 17 bases lying between them. Germline CDR1 is LNHNV and CDR2 is YYDKDF (reference sequence). This CDR3 is CATSRDVSRGIDTF. Written as DNA, the CDR3 is TGTGCCACCAGCAGAGATGTGTCTAGGGGAATAGACACCTTC. The full variable domain, in which reference TRBV15 and TRBJ1-2 provide the parts outside the CDR3, is DAMVIQNPRYQVTQFGKPVTLSCSQTLNHNVMYWYQQKSSQAPKLLFHYYDKDFNNEADTPDNFQSRRPNTSFCFLDIRSPGLGDTAMYLCATSRDVSRGIDTFGSGTRLTVV.

This clonotype was detected ten times or more. The V gene is TRBV20-1, the J gene TRBJ2-7, with D perhaps TRBD2 (6 bases). Germline CDR1 DFQATT, CDR2 SNEGSKA (reference sequence). V was shortened by 6 bases and J by 2 bases, with 8 bases between the two germline ends. The CDR3 has 11 residues. The CDR3 DNA sequence: TGCAGTGCCGCGGGACCCTACGAGCAGTACTTC. Translated: CSAAGPYEQYF.